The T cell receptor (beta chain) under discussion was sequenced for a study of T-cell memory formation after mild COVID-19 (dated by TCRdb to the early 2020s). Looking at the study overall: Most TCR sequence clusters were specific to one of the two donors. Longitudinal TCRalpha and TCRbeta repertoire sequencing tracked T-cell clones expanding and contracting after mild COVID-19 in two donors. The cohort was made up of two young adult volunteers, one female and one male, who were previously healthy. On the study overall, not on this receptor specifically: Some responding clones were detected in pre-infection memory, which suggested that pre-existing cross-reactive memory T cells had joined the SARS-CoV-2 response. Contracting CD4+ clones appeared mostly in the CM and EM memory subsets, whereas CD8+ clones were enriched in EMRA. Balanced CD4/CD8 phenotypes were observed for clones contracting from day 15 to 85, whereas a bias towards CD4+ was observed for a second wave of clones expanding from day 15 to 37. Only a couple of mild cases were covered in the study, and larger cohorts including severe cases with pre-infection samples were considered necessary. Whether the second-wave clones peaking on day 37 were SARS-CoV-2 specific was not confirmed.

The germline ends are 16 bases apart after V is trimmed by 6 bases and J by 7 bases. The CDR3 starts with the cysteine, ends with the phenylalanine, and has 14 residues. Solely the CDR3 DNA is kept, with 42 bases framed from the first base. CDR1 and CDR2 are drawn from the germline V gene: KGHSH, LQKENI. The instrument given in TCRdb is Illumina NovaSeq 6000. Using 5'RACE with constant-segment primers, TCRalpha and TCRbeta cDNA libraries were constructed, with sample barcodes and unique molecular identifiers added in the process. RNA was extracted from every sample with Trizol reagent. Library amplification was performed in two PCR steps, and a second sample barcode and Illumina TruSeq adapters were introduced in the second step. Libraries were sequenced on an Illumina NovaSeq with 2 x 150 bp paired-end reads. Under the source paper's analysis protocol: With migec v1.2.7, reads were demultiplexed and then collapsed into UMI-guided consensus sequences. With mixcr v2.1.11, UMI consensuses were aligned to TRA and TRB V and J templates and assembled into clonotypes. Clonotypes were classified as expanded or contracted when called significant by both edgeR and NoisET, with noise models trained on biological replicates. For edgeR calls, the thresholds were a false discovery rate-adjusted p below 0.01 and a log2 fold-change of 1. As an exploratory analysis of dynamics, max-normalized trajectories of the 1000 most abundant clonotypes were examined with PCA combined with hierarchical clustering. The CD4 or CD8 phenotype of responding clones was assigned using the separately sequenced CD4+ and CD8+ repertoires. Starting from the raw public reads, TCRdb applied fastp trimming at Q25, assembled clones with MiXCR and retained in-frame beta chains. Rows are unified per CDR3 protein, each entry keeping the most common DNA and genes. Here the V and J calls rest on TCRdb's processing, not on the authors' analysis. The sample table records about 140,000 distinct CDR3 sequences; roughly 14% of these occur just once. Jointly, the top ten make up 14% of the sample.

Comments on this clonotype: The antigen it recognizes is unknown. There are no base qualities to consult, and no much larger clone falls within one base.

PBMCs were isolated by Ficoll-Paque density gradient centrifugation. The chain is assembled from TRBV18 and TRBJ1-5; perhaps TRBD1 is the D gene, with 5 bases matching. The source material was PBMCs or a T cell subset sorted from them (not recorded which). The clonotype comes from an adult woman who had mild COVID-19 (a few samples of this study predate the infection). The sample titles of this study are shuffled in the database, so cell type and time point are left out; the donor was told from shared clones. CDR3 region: CASSRGREGQPQHF. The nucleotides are TGTGCCAGCTCCCGGGGCAGGGAGGGCCAGCCCCAGCATTTT. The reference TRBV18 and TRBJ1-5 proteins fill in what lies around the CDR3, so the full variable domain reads NAGVMQNPRHLVRRRGQEARLRCSPMKGHSHVYWYRQLPEEGLKFMVYLQKENIIDESGMPKERFSAEFPKEGPSILRIQQVVRGDSAAYFCASSRGREGQPQHFGDGTRLSIL.